Shown below are 9 T cell receptor beta chains from a single sample sequenced in a study of vaccination and CD4 T cells after COVID-19. Their recognized antigens are unknown. Sequenced with the Oncomine TCR Beta short-read assay was DNA taken from cultured CD4+ T cells. Via MiXCR, TCRdb re-called the PCR reads, giving one row per CDR3 protein. There are 15,000 or so distinct CDR3 sequences in the sample; approximately 50% occur only once, and about 7.2% lies in the top ten. Treatment meaning: roughly ten-day PBMC culture with coronavirus spike peptide pools or control peptides (ViraFEST assay). Input material: CD4+ T cells from blood, cultured in vitro. The receptors stem from a human donor who had recovered from COVID-19.

This clonotype was observed a few times. CDR3 sequence: CASGGRDEGTIYF. The CDR3, as DNA: TGTGCCAGTGGGGGACGGGACGAGGGCACCATATATTTT. V is TRBV2 and J is TRBJ1-3; possibly TRBD1 for D (5 bases). The CDR3 is made up of 13 amino acids. V was cut by 9 bases and J by 9 bases, with 18 bases left in between. In germline, CDR1 is SNHLY, CDR2 FYNNEI.

The gene calls are TRBV5-4 and TRBJ2-7; TRBD2 matches 7 bases. This CDR3 has 15 amino acids. Looked up from germline, CDR1 is SGHNT and CDR2 is YYREEE (reference sequence). J lost 6 bases, V lost 2 bases, and 11 bases had no gene match. The CDR3 region is CASSLATRGVAEQYF. The CDR3 nucleotides are TGTGCCAGCAGCTTAGCCACACGGGGGGTAGCCGAGCAGTACTTC.

The rearrangement uses TRBV19 and TRBJ2-7; no firm D call. Germline values: CDR1 LNHDA, CDR2 SQIVND (reference sequence). The ends were cut back, 10 bases at V and 5 bases at J, with 12 bases in the middle. This CDR3 contains 11 residues. The chain's CDR3 is CANPLPHEQYF. CDR3 nucleotide sequence: TGTGCCAATCCCTTGCCGCACGAGCAGTACTTC.

The chain is built from TRBV5-4 and TRBJ2-3; 15 positions match TRBD2. The J segment lost 2 bases and the V segment lost 4 bases, leaving 14 bases of the junction unmatched. The CDR3 covers 20 residues. Germline V lookup: CDR1 SGHNT, CDR2 YYREEE (reference sequence). This CDR3 reads CASSEEPDGTSGGNTDTQYF. CDR3 DNA: TGTGCCAGCAGCGAAGAGCCGGACGGGACTAGCGGGGGGAACACAGATACGCAGTATTTT.

This rearrangement joins TRBV2 to TRBJ1-2; weak D call: TRBD1 (5 bases). V gave up 2 bases and J gave up 2 bases, with 15 bases separating them. Germline CDR1 is SNHLY and CDR2 is FYNNEI. The CDR3 length is 16 residues. The CDR3 coding sequence is TGTGCCAGCAGTGAAAGGCGGAGACAGACCAACTATGGCTACACCTTC. This gives the protein CASSERRRQTNYGYTF.

This clonotype was seen a few times. The rearrangement links TRBV7-2 to TRBJ1-1, with D maybe TRBD1 (5 bases). Looked up from germline, CDR1 is SGHTA and CDR2 is FQGNSA. Trimming cost V 8 bases and J 4 bases, with 17 bases left between them. The CDR3 length is 14 residues. CDR3 sequence: CASGWTGGVTEAFF. CDR3 in DNA: TGTGCCAGCGGTTGGACGGGAGGGGTCACTGAAGCTTTCTTT.

The chain recombines TRBV5-1 with TRBJ2-7; D might be TRBD1 or TRBD2, each matching 7 bases. The V end lost 1 base, the J end lost 4 bases, and 15 bases lay between the germline ends. Looked up from germline, CDR1 is SGHRS and CDR2 is YFSETQ. The CDR3 has 15 residues. The CDR3 nucleotides read TGCGCCAGCAGCTTGACGACAGGGAGGGTGTACGAGCAGTACTTC. Translating gives CASSLTTGRVYEQYF.

The chain couples TRBV5-5 to TRBJ2-5, with 11 positions matching TRBD1. The CDR3 is made up of 18 amino acids. The germline V gene encodes CDR1 SGHKS and CDR2 YYEKEE (reference sequence). V dropped 4 bases and J dropped 4; count of bases not matched to a gene: 15. The DNA for the CDR3 is TGTGCCAGCAGCCCAAGCCCGGCACCGGGACAGGGGGGAGAGACCCAGTACTTC. This sequence encodes CASSPSPAPGQGGETQYF.

The gene calls are TRBV6-1 and TRBJ1-1, with TRBD1 matching 7 bases. Germline V gives CDR1 MNHNS, CDR2 SASEGT. The CDR3 totals 14 residues. V trimming: 6 bases; J trimming: 5 bases; junction bases outside the gene matches: 9. The CDR3 region is CASSPQGRWTEAFF. CDR3 bases: TGTGCCAGCAGCCCACAGGGGAGGTGGACTGAAGCTTTCTTT.